This T cell receptor (beta chain) stems from a study of siplizumab effects on memory and regulatory T cells. Assay used: immunoSEQ multiplex PCR; TCRdb lists only in-frame clones, some missing. Among 57,000 or so clones listed, 80% to 95% were seen once. The sequencing sample was made of CD8+ T cells sorted from blood. The clonotype was recovered from a human donor in good health.

The DNA of the CDR3 is TGTGCCAGCAGCGGGTCGGAGGTGAACACTGAAGCTTTCTTT. Translating gives CASSGSEVNTEAFF. The V and J genes are TRBV9 and TRBJ1-1; unclear D gene. Germline V gives CDR1 SGDLS, CDR2 YYNGEE. The CDR3 extends over 14 amino acids. The V and J ends lost 3 bases and 0 bases respectively, with 9 bases between them.